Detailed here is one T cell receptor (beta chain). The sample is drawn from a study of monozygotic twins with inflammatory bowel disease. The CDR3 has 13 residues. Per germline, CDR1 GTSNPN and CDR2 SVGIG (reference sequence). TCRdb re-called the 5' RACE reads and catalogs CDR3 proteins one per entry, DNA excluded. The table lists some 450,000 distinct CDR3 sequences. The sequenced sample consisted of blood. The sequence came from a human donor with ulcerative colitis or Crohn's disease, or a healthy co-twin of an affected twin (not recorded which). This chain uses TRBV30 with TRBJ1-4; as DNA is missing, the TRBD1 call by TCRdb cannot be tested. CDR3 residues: CALTTGANEKLFF.